This entry features one TCR beta chain sequence. Between the trimmed V and J ends, which lost 2 bases and 0 bases, there was a span of 11 bases. CDR3 length equals 15 residues. The germline V gene encodes CDR1 SGHTA and CDR2 FQGNSA. Original data processing: Counts of nucleated cells, estimated from reference gene primer amplification, were obtained. Libraries were prepared by immunoSEQ multiplex PCR; TCRdb keeps only in-frame clonotypes and omits some of them. V and J calls and clone size are copied from that table; D and trimming were computed from the DNA. The sample includes approximately 230,000 clones, about 80% of them seen just once. The data originate from a study of blood T cell repertoires in COVID-19. Study information: The samples span acute and convalescent COVID-19 from the United States, Italy and Spain. PBMCs, B-cell-depleted T cells, or T cells provided the cDNA or gDNA that made up the material.

The receptor's source is a man aged 80 or over with acute or convalescent COVID-19. Sequencing was performed on peripheral blood. The chain couples TRBV7-2 to TRBJ2-7; weak D call: TRBD2 (5 bases). In DNA, the CDR3 is TGTGCCAGCAGCTTAATAGGAGGCGACTCCTACGAGCAGTACTTC. This translates into CASSLIGGDSYEQYF.